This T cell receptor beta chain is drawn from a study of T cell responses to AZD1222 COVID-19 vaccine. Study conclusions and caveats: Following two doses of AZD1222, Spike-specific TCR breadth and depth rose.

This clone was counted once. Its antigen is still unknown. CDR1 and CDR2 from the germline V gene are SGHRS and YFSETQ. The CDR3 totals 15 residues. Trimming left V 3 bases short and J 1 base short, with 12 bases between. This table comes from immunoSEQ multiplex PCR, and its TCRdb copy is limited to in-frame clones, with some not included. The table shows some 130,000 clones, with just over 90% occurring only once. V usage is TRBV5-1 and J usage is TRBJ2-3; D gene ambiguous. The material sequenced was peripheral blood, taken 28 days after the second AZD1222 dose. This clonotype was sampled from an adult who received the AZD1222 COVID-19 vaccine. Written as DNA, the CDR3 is TGCGCCAGCAGCTCCCAGGTTGGTGGCACAGATACGCAGTATTTT. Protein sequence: CASSSQVGGTDTQYF. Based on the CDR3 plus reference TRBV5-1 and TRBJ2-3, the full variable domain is KAGVTQTPRYLIKTRGQQVTLSCSPISGHRSVSWYQQTPGQGLQFLFEYFSETQRNKGNFPGRFSGRQFSNSRSEMNVSTLELGDSALYLCASSSQVGGTDTQYFGPGTRLTVL.